The 12 T cell receptor beta chains below come from one sample, sequenced in a study of vaccination and CD4 T cells after COVID-19. Once obtained from cultured CD4+ T cells, the DNA was sequenced using the Oncomine TCR Beta short-read assay. MiXCR, run by TCRdb on the PCR reads, gives a single entry per CDR3 protein. The data hold 3,000 to 4,500 distinct CDR3 sequences, with about 20% observed a single time. Treatment: approximately 9-day PBMC culture with coronavirus spike peptide pools or control peptides (ViraFEST assay). Their antigens are not known. What was sequenced was CD4+ T cells from blood, cultured in vitro. These receptors were obtained from a human donor who had recovered from COVID-19.

The chain combines TRBV5-1 with TRBJ2-1; D may be TRBD2 (6 bases). Germline values: CDR1 SGHRS, CDR2 YFSETQ. The CDR3 loop spans 11 amino acids. V dropped 4 bases and J dropped 10 bases, with 9 bases sitting between them. For the CDR3, the DNA is TGCGCCAGCAGCCTGGGGGGAGAGCAGTTCTTC. Its translation: CASSLGGEQFF.

The chain combines TRBV5-1 with TRBJ1-2; maybe TRBD1 (6 bases). CDR1 and CDR2 (germline): SGHRS, YFSETQ. This CDR3 contains 13 residues. The V gene lost 4 bases and the J gene lost 3 bases, with 10 bases spanning the gap. DNA for the CDR3: TGCGCCAGCAGCCTGAGGACAGACTATGGCTACACCTTC. As protein: CASSLRTDYGYTF.

This clonotype was observed a few times. The gene calls are TRBV30 and TRBJ2-1; 12 bases map to TRBD2. The V and J ends lost 0 bases and 15 bases, in that order; junction bases with no gene match: 9. This CDR3 region has 14 residues. Germline values: CDR1 GTSNPN, CDR2 SVGIG (reference sequence). The CDR3 DNA follows: TGTGCCTGGAGTGTACTCGGGACTAGCGGGTTACTGTTCTTC. This gives the protein CAWSVLGTSGLLFF.

The rearrangement uses TRBV30 and TRBJ2-1, with no clear D. V shed 0 bases and J shed 8 bases, with 5 bases lying between them. Per germline, CDR1 GTSNPN and CDR2 SVGIG (reference sequence). This CDR3 comprises 11 residues. Written as DNA, the CDR3 is TGTGCCTGGAGTGTATTGGATGAGCAGTTCTTC. Its translation is CAWSVLDEQFF.

This clonotype showed up just a few times. The chain uses TRBV5-4 and TRBJ2-1; 8 bases match TRBD1. Germline CDR1 is SGHNT and CDR2 is YYREEE (reference sequence). Trimming took 5 bases from V and 9 from J; bases not matched to a gene: 13. The CDR3 totals 15 residues. The CDR3 coding sequence is TGTGCCAGCAGACAAGACAGGGGAACGCGGCTTGAGCAGTTCTTC. Its protein is CASRQDRGTRLEQFF.

This clonotype appeared once. As DNA, the CDR3 is TGTGCCAGCAGCCAGGGGGACACTGAAGCTTTCTTT. It yields the protein CASSQGDTEAFF. V is TRBV5-7 and J is TRBJ1-1, with 7 bases lining up with TRBD1. TRBV5-7 is reported as an ORF; its role is uncertain. This CDR3 region has 12 residues. V lost 4 bases and J lost 3; bases outside the gene matches: 0.

This clonotype is deemed medium-sized. CDR3 DNA: TGCAGTGCCACCGGGCAGGGGTCCCAAGAGACCCAGTACTTC. This translates into CSATGQGSQETQYF. The rearrangement links TRBV20-1 to TRBJ2-5, with D possibly TRBD1 on 6 matching bases. Germline V lookup: CDR1 DFQATT, CDR2 SNEGSKA (reference sequence). CDR3 size: 14 residues. V was pared by 6 bases and J by 1 base, with 15 bases between.

This chain connects TRBV30 to TRBJ2-1; the D is unclear. The CDR3 spans 12 residues. V lost 3 bases to trimming and J lost 8 bases, with 11 bases between them. Germline V lookup: CDR1 GTSNPN, CDR2 SVGIG (reference sequence). CDR3 region: CAWSQTLDEQFF. CDR3 nucleotides: TGTGCCTGGAGCCAAACCCTGGATGAGCAGTTCTTC. Supplemented by reference TRBV30 and TRBJ2-1, the full variable domain reads SQTIHQWPATLVQPVGSPLSLECTVEGTSNPNLYWYRQAAGRGLQLLFYSVGIGQISSEVPQNLSASRPQDRQFILSSKKLLLSDSGFYLCAWSQTLDEQFFGPGTRLTVL.

V gene TRBV14 combines with J gene TRBJ1-2, with no clear D. The V gene lost 10 bases and the J gene lost 0 bases, with 12 bases spanning the gap. Germline V gives CDR1 SGHDN, CDR2 FVKESK. This CDR3 comprises 13 residues. For the CDR3, the DNA is TGTGCCACCTCCTCCCAAGCTAACTATGGCTACACCTTC. This encodes CATSSQANYGYTF. Full variable domain (rest looked up from reference TRBV14 and TRBJ1-2): EAGVTQFPSHSVIEKGQTVTLRCDPISGHDNLYWYRRVMGKEIKFLLHFVKESKQDESGMPNNRFLAERTGGTYSTLKVQPAELEDSGVYFCATSSQANYGYTFGSGTRLTVV.

This clonotype showed up just a few times. This chain connects TRBV20-1 to TRBJ2-5; TRBD1 might be the D (6 bases). The length of the CDR3 is 14 residues. With 3 bases removed from V and 0 bases from J, the gap between germline ends came to 11 bases. In germline, CDR1 is DFQATT, CDR2 SNEGSKA (reference sequence). CDR3 nucleotide sequence: TGCAGTGCTAGGGGGGCAGGGGACCAAGAGACCCAGTACTTC. This translates into CSARGAGDQETQYF.

This clonotype is termed medium-sized (0.01 to 0.1%). The chain uses TRBV6-1 and TRBJ1-6, with D hard to call. V dropped 2 bases and J dropped 11 bases, with 13 bases sitting between them. CDR1 and CDR2 from the germline V gene are MNHNS and SASEGT. CDR3 length: 14 amino acids. The CDR3 is CASSETLSGTPLHF. The CDR3 DNA sequence: TGTGCCAGCAGTGAAACTCTAAGCGGTACACCCCTCCACTTT.

This chain joins TRBV5-1 and TRBJ1-1; TRBD1 aligns across 11 bases. The CDR3 extends over 15 amino acids. V lost 5 bases, J lost 4 bases, and 7 bases stayed unmatched. CDR1 SGHRS and CDR2 YFSETQ come from the germline V gene. The CDR3 region is CASRQSGTGGTEAFF. CDR3 DNA: TGCGCCAGCAGACAATCCGGGACAGGGGGCACTGAAGCTTTCTTT.